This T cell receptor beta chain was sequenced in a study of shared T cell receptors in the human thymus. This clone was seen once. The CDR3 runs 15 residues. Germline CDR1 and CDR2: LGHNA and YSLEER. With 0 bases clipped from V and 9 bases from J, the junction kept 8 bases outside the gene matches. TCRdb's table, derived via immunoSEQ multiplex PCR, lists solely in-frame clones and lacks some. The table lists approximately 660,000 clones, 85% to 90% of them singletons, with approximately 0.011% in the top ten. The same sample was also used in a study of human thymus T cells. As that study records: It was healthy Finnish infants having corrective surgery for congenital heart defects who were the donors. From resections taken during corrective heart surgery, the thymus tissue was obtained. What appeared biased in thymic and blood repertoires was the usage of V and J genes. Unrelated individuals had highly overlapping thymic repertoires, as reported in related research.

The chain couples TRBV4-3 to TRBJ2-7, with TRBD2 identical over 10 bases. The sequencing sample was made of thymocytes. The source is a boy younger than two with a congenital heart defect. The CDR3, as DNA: TGCGCCAGCAGCCAAGAGCTAGCGGGGGCAAAGGGGCAGTACTTC. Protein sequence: CASSQELAGAKGQYF.